The TCR beta chain under discussion was sequenced for a study of cytomegalovirus exposure and HLA in healthy donors. The assay was immunoSEQ multiplex PCR, and TCRdb's table has in-frame clones only and misses some. The repertoire holds a few hundred thousand clones, with over 75% as singletons. Study-wide findings and caveats: According to the study, around 160 TCR beta chains were cytomegalovirus-associated. Accounts indicate the classifier identified cytomegalovirus status with strong specificity and sensitivity.

J lost 5 bases, V lost 5 bases, and 9 bases had no gene match. The CDR3 runs to 15 residues. The germline V gene has CDR1 SGHAT and CDR2 FQNNGV. Turning to this clone: The antigen remains undetermined.

Input material: PBMCs. This receptor was identified in a man aged 25 to 40 in good health and CMV-seronegative. The rearrangement uses TRBV11-2 and TRBJ2-5, with 9 bases lining up with TRBD1. The CDR3 nucleotides read TGTGCCAGCAGCCCCCGGGACAGGGCGGGGGAGACCCAGTACTTC. This encodes CASSPRDRAGETQYF.